These 15 T cell receptor beta chains came from one sample sequenced in a study of blood T cells in healthy people across ages. A second about 6 to 12 cycle PCR used barcoded and J-beta primers. TCRdb passed the 5' RACE reads through MiXCR, listing each CDR3 protein once. This table holds over a million distinct CDR3 sequences, approximately 26% found once. The sample also formed part of further work on T cells of mothers and their children.

Sequencing was performed on blood. The source is a girl aged 2 to 9 in good health.

The chain links TRBV6-6 to TRBJ2-7, with D tentatively TRBD1 or TRBD2 (5 bases each). This CDR3 has 15 residues. CDR1 is MNHNY and CDR2 is SVGAGI in the germline V gene (reference sequence). V gave up 5 bases and J gave up 2 bases, with 16 bases separating them. The CDR3 bases are TGTGCCAGCAGTGCTAGCAGGGTAGGCACCTACGAGCAGTACTTC. As protein: CASSASRVGTYEQYF.

The chain is built from TRBV5-1 and TRBJ2-5; 8 bases are a match to TRBD1. The junction had 10 bases not matched to a gene; V was cut back by 7 bases and J by 2 bases. The CDR3 sequence is 15 residues long. CDR1 and CDR2 from the germline V gene are SGHRS and YFSETQ. The CDR3 sequence is CASGRTGSPQETQYF. The CDR3, as DNA: TGCGCCAGCGGACGGACAGGGTCTCCGCAAGAGACCCAGTACTTC. Variable domain in full (rest from reference TRBV5-1 and TRBJ2-5): KAGVTQTPRYLIKTRGQQVTLSCSPISGHRSVSWYQQTPGQGLQFLFEYFSETQRNKGNFPGRFSGRQFSNSRSEMNVSTLELGDSALYLCASGRTGSPQETQYFGPGTRLLVL.

The CDR3, as DNA: TGTGCCAGCAGTTTTATGAGCACTGAAGCTTTCTTT. Its translation: CASSFMSTEAFF. V and J are TRBV12-3 or TRBV12-4 and TRBJ1-1; D gene uncertain. Trimming removed 3 bases at V and 4 bases at J, with 6 bases between. This CDR3 is built from 12 residues.

The chain employs TRBV28 and TRBJ1-1; D not resolved. V lost 3 bases and J lost 1, with 6 bases in between. The length of the CDR3 is 13 residues. Germline V CDR1 and CDR2: MDHEN, SYDVKM. The CDR3 coding sequence is TGTGCCAGCAGTTTTTCCTGGAACACTGAAGCTTTCTTT. It specifies CASSFSWNTEAFF.

This clonotype was detected only a few times. The chain employs TRBV7-8 and TRBJ2-2, with D maybe TRBD1 (6 bases). Germline CDR1 SGHVS, CDR2 FQNEAQ. Trimming pared 2 bases from V and 6 bases from J, leaving 7 bases between. The length of the CDR3 is 13 residues. The DNA for the CDR3 is TGTGCCAGCAGCTTAAGGGGGTCCGGGGAGCTGTTTTTT. Protein sequence: CASSLRGSGELFF.

The chain is built from TRBV7-3 and TRBJ2-3, with D uncertain. The V end was cut by 0 bases, the J end by 4 bases, with 8 bases between. The CDR3 sequence is 14 residues long. The V gene's germline CDR1 is SGHTA and CDR2 FQGTGA. Here the CDR3 DNA reads TGTGCCAGCAGCTTAACTCGTCCCCCAGATACGCAGTATTTT. Amino acids: CASSLTRPPDTQYF.

The V gene is TRBV5-1, the J gene TRBJ2-1, with D maybe TRBD1 (6 bases). The CDR3 spans 16 residues. Germline CDR1 is SGHRS and CDR2 is YFSETQ. Trimming stripped 1 base from V and 4 bases from J, with 15 bases between. CDR3 nucleotides: TGCGCCAGCAGCTTGTCGACAGGTACCTATTACAATGAGCAGTTCTTC. It specifies CASSLSTGTYYNEQFF.

The chain couples TRBV28 to TRBJ2-5; D unresolved. The DNA end favors TRBJ2-7, so the J call may be wrong. The CDR3 totals 14 residues. Germline assignment: CDR1 MDHEN and CDR2 SYDVKM. The CDR3 sequence is CASLTAQDLYEQYF. The DNA of the CDR3 is TGTGCCAGCCTAACCGCCCAGGACCTCTACGAGCAGTACTTC.

This clonotype came up a few times. This chain links TRBV2 with TRBJ1-2; 8 bases are a match to TRBD1. This CDR3 is built from 14 residues. Germline loops: CDR1 SNHLY, CDR2 FYNNEI. V lost 7 bases to trimming and J lost 7 bases; unmatched junction nucleotides: 11. This chain's CDR3 is CASILLRQGFGYTF. CDR3 nucleotides: TGTGCCAGCATCCTCCTTCGACAGGGGTTTGGCTACACCTTC. The full variable domain, with the rest looked up from reference TRBV2 and TRBJ1-2, is EPEVTQTPSHQVTQMGQEVILRCVPISNHLYFYWYRQILGQKVEFLVSFYNNEISEKSEIFDDQFSVERPDGSNFTLKIRSTKLEDSAMYFCASILLRQGFGYTFGSGTRLTVV.

The chain employs TRBV3-1 and TRBJ2-1; D ambiguous. Trimming left V 0 bases short and J 0 bases short, with 3 bases between. Germline values: CDR1 LGHDT, CDR2 YNNKEL (reference sequence). This CDR3 spans 14 amino acids. The DNA for the CDR3 is TGTGCCAGCAGCCAAGATTACTCCTACAATGAGCAGTTCTTC. Translated, it gives CASSQDYSYNEQFF.

The CDR3 bases are TGCAGCGTTGAAAGGTTTGGCGGGGAGCTGTTTTTT. This encodes CSVERFGGELFF. This chain links TRBV29-1 with TRBJ2-2; D is undetermined. V was cut by 2 bases and J by 7 bases, with 8 bases left in between. The CDR3 runs to 12 residues. Germline loops: CDR1 SQVTM, CDR2 ANQGSEA.

V is TRBV7-2 and J is TRBJ2-1; D remains unclear. Per germline, CDR1 SGHTA and CDR2 FQGNSA. This CDR3 is 14 amino acids long. Deletions cut 5 bases from V and 10 bases from J, with 18 bases between. CDR3 sequence reads: CASSPRAAEVEQFF. CDR3 nucleotides: TGTGCCAGCAGCCCCCGTGCAGCCGAGGTGGAGCAGTTCTTC.

This chain connects TRBV12-3 or TRBV12-4 to TRBJ2-7, with D perhaps TRBD1 (6 bases). This CDR3 has 14 amino acids. Trimming removed 3 bases from V and 5 bases from J, with 14 bases in between. This CDR3 reads CASSFIQGYNEQYF. The DNA of the CDR3 is TGTGCCAGCAGTTTCATCCAGGGGTATAACGAGCAGTACTTC.

This clonotype was picked up a small number of times. This chain links TRBV6-2 or TRBV6-3 with TRBJ2-5; 8 positions match TRBD1. The J call may be in error: the DNA end matches TRBJ2-7 better. The CDR3 consists of 13 residues. The germline gives CDR1 MNHEY, CDR2 SVGEGT. CDR3 coding DNA: TGTGCCAGTGACAGGGGTGGGTCCTACGAGCAGTACTTC. This encodes CASDRGGSYEQYF.

This clonotype occurred a few times. V and J are TRBV6-1 and TRBJ1-3, with a weak D call TRBD1 (6 bases). The CDR3 length is 15 residues. The germline CDR1 and CDR2 sequences are MNHNS and SASEGT. V lost 2 bases and J 4 bases, leaving 12 bases between the germline ends. CDR3 nucleotide sequence: TGTGCCAGCAGTGAACGGCGGGGGCCCGGAAACACCATATATTTT. Protein product: CASSERRGPGNTIYF.